The entry below gives a single TCR beta chain sequence along with its context. The sample belongs to a study of blood T cell repertoires in COVID-19. Study at large: Acute-phase and convalescent COVID-19 samples originated in the United States, Italy and Spain.

The data were produced by immunoSEQ multiplex PCR, yet TCRdb's version contains in-frame clones alone and is incomplete. The sample carries about 74,000 clones, roughly 88% recorded once. CDR1 and CDR2 (germline): GTSNPN, SVGIG (reference sequence). V was pared by 2 bases and J by 0 bases, with 10 bases between. The CDR3 runs 15 residues. Specimen: peripheral blood. The chain joins TRBV30 to TRBJ2-2; TRBD2 might be the D (5 bases). This receptor was identified in a woman aged 45-65 years in a cohort sampled during active COVID-19. The CDR3 sequence is CAWSSISANTGELFF. Here the CDR3 DNA reads TGTGCCTGGAGTTCCATTAGCGCGAACACCGGGGAGCTGTTTTTT.